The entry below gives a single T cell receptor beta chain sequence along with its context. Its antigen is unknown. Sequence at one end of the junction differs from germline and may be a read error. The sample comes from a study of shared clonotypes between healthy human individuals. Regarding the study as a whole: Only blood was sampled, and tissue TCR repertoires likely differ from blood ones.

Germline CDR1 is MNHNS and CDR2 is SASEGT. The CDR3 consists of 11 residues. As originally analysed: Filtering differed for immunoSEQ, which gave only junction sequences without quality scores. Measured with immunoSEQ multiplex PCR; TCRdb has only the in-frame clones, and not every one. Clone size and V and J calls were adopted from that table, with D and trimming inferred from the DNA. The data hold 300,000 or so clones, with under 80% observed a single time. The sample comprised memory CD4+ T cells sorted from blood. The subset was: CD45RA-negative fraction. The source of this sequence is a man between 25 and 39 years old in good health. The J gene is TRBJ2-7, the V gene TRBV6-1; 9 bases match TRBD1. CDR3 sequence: CASSVGTGRFF. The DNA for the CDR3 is TGTGCCAGCAGTGTCGGGACAGGGCGGTTCTTC.